This T cell receptor beta chain was found in a study of PD-1 blockade in classical Hodgkin lymphoma (dated by TCRdb to about 2020). Regarding the complete study: Nivolumab dosing was 3 mg/kg intravenously every 2 weeks, continuing until either disease progression or unacceptable toxicity. To define a peripheral blood immune signature of response to PD-1 blockade in classical Hodgkin lymphoma, the study combined TCR beta sequencing with CyTOF.

Remarks on this clone: What antigen it recognizes has not been identified. Per-nucleotide qualities are absent, and no much larger clonotype sits a single base away.

The Qiagen DNeasy kit was used to extract genomic DNA from unsorted PBMCs and from the negatively selected CD4+ and CD8+ fractions. TCR beta CDR3 regions were subjected to amplification by immunoSEQ multiplex PCR with primers that anneal to V and J segments. Amplification bias was minimized using a synthetic immune receptor repertoire, and residual bias was removed computationally after sequencing. Turning to the authors' computational methods: Custom Python scripts were used to quantify repertoire diversity as the Shannon entropy index. Unsorted, CD4+ and CD8+ repertoires were analyzed separately, except for combined analyses in which CD4+ and CD8+ sequences were merged in silico. A clone was considered expanded if an increase in frequency of at least 2-fold after treatment relative to C1D1 was found, and a pseudocount of 0.5 was applied to clones undetected at baseline. Singleton clones were defined as clones with 0 or 1 copy at C1D1, and non-singleton clones were defined as clones with 2 or more copies. Clones expanded in unsorted samples were assigned a CD4+, CD8+ or unknown annotation through matching of protein sequences in sorted samples from the same patient. Wilcoxon tests were applied to paired samples to test diversity changes from C1D1 to C4D1. TCRdb took over this immuneACCESS table, retaining in-frame rearrangements with V and J assigned. Such tables are incomplete; in checked studies, under half of the missing clones stem from an unresolved V gene, and the remainder is unexplained. V and J calls and clone size are copied from that table; D and trimming were computed from the DNA. The sample table records about 99,000 clones; roughly 76% of these occur just once. The ten largest make up 16% of the sample.

The sample's time point label, decoded: cycle 2 day 1 (C2D1) of nivolumab. Relapse after autologous stem cell transplantation had occurred in all trial patients, and cohorts A, B and C were distinguished by prior brentuximab vedotin exposure. The trial cohort comprised approximately 55 patients with relapsed/refractory classical Hodgkin lymphoma whose best overall responses were complete response, partial response or progressive disease. Single-agent nivolumab was administered to trial patients in the multi-cohort phase II CheckMate 205 trial. An independent review committee assessed best overall response by applying the 2007 International Working Group response criteria. Trial PBMCs were obtained immediately prior to nivolumab initiation (C1D1) and on therapy at cycle 2 day 1 and cycle 4 day 1. Peripheral blood was collected in 8 mL Vacutainer Cell Preparation Tubes, from which PBMCs were isolated by centrifugation and then cryopreserved.

Findings and caveats that apply to the study as a whole: Diversity was lower in patients who began nivolumab less than 1 year after ASCT, so these patients were left out of later analyses to avoid confounding by immune reconstitution. CD4+ but not CD8+ TCR diversity rose significantly by C4D1 (p=0.0027 vs p=0.16), most apparent in complete responders (p=0.02). Among trial patients, those achieving complete response had baseline diversity similar to that of newly diagnosed patients, while diversity was significantly lower in partial responders and progressors. Only a single clinical trial cohort was studied, and what caused the repertoire differences, possibly disease activity or prior therapy, remained undefined. Baseline TCR diversity was reported to be lower in newly diagnosed patients than in healthy donors and to be lower still in relapsed/refractory patients.

The V end gives up 3 bases and the J end 5 bases, leaving 7 bases in the junction not matched to a gene. Taken from cysteine to phenylalanine, the CDR3 has 15 residues. Just the 45-base CDR3 DNA is kept, in frame starting at base 1. Via the germline V gene (reference sequence), CDR1 is GTSNPN and CDR2 SVGIG. Recombination linked TRBV30 to TRBJ2-1, with 10 middle bases fitting TRBD2. This specimen consisted of peripheral blood mononuclear cells (PBMCs), obtained before the second cycle of nivolumab. This TCR was recovered from a human donor with classical Hodgkin lymphoma. CDR3 protein: CAWSLGLAPNNEQFF. The bases read TGTGCCTGGAGCCTGGGACTAGCGCCAAACAATGAGCAGTTCTTC.